This T cell receptor (beta chain) was sequenced for a study of vaccination effects on CD4 cells after COVID-19. Study in general: Using viral peptide pools, the ViraFEST assay grew out antigen-specific CD4+ T cells prior to sequencing. Participants got two doses of BNT162b2 or mRNA-1273 vaccine.

This CDR3 is 14 amino acids long. V was shortened by 0 bases and J by 8 bases, with 14 bases between the two germline ends. Germline V lookup: CDR1 SGHRS, CDR2 YFSETQ. As for this clone: Its target is not known.

Study-level points and caveats: The study got few convalescent patients and did not collect any early post-infection timepoints.

Investigators separated out CD4+ T cells once about eleven days of culture had passed. Both day 3 and day 7 saw half the medium replaced with IL-2 medium. This table comes from immunoSEQ multiplex PCR, and its TCRdb copy is limited to in-frame clones, with some not included. Of under 40,000 clones in the sample, about 80% were seen once. V gene TRBV5-1 combines with J gene TRBJ1-1; unclear D gene. This sample comprised CD4+ T cells from PBMCs cultured without peptide, obtained before COVID-19 vaccination. The sequence was collected from a human donor who received a COVID-19 vaccine. CDR3 coding DNA: TGCGCCAGCAGCTTGGCGGGCACTAGTAGGGAAGCTTTCTTT. Residues: CASSLAGTSREAFF. Full variable domain (rest looked up from reference TRBV5-1 and TRBJ1-1): KAGVTQTPRYLIKTRGQQVTLSCSPISGHRSVSWYQQTPGQGLQFLFEYFSETQRNKGNFPGRFSGRQFSNSRSEMNVSTLELGDSALYLCASSLAGTSREAFFGQGTRLTVV.